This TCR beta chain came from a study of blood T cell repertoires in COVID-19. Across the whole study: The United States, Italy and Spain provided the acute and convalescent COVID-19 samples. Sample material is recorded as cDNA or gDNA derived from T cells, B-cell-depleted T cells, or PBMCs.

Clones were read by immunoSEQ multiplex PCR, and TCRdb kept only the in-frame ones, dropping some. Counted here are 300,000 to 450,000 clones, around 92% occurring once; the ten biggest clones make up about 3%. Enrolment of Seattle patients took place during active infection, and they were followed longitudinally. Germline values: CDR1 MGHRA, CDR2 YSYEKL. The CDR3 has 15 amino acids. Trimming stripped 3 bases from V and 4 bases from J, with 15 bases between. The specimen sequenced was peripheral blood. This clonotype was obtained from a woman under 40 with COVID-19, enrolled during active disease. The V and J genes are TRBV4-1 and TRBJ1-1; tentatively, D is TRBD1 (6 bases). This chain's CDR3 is CASSHEDRKSTEAFF. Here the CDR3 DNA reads TGCGCCAGCAGCCATGAAGACAGGAAGAGCACTGAAGCTTTCTTT.